What follows are 29 T cell receptor beta chains derived from one specimen sequenced in a study of blood T cell repertoires in COVID-19. Here immunoSEQ multiplex PCR was the method, and the copy in TCRdb shows in-frame clones only, minus some. Of about 66,000 clones in the sample, about 80% were seen once. The sequenced material came from peripheral blood. These receptor sequences come from a human donor in a cohort sampled during active COVID-19.

The chain couples TRBV20-1 to TRBJ1-5; no clear D. The CDR3 is 14 residues long. V lost 3 bases, J lost 0 bases, and 9 bases lay in between. Germline V gene data show CDR1 as DFQATT and CDR2 as SNEGSKA (reference sequence). The CDR3 loop reads CSASARISNQPQHF. The CDR3 region has the DNA TGCAGTGCTAGTGCGCGGATTAGCAATCAGCCCCAGCATTTT.

In DNA, the CDR3 is TGCGCCAGCAGCCAAGCTGTAGCGGGGGGCTACGAGCAGTACTTC. Translated: CASSQAVAGGYEQYF. This rearrangement joins TRBV4-3 to TRBJ2-7; 10 positions match TRBD2. This CDR3 contains 15 residues. In germline, CDR1 is LGHNA, CDR2 YSLEER. The J segment lost 3 bases and the V segment lost 1 base, leaving 3 bases of the junction unmatched.

CDR3 in DNA: TGTGCCAGCAGCACAGGGACAATACAAGAGACCCAGTACTTC. Residues: CASSTGTIQETQYF. The chain employs TRBV5-6 and TRBJ2-5; perhaps TRBD1 as D (6 bases). CDR3 length equals 14 residues. The ends were cut back, 4 bases at V and 2 bases at J, with 12 bases in the middle. Germline lookup yields CDR1 SGHDT and CDR2 YYEEEE.

This clone turned up a few times. The chain links TRBV28 to TRBJ2-1, with D possibly being TRBD2 (5 bases). Germline V CDR1 and CDR2: MDHEN, SYDVKM. CDR3 length equals 14 residues. Trimming left V 5 bases short and J 4 bases short, with 12 bases between. The DNA of the CDR3 is TGTGCCAGCAGTCAGCGGCGGAAGTACAATGAGCAGTTCTTC. Translated, it gives CASSQRRKYNEQFF.

The chain joins TRBV28 to TRBJ1-4; 9 bases agree with TRBD1. The V and J ends lost 6 bases and 12 bases, in that order; junction bases with no gene match: 8. Per germline, CDR1 MDHEN and CDR2 SYDVKM. The CDR3 consists of 13 residues. CDR3 DNA: TGTGCCAGCAGCACGGTAGGGGACAGGGAACTGTTTTTT. Its protein is CASSTVGDRELFF. Combining the CDR3 with reference TRBV28 and TRBJ1-4 gives the whole variable domain DVKVTQSSRYLVKRTGEKVFLECVQDMDHENMFWYRQDPGLGLRLIYFSYDVKMKEKGDIPEGYSVSREKKERFSLILESASTNQTSMYLCASSTVGDRELFFGSGTQLSVL.

The chain combines TRBV5-1 with TRBJ2-7, with 14 bases that match TRBD2. The CDR3 length is 20 residues. CDR1 is SGHRS and CDR2 is YFSETQ in the germline V gene. Unmatched junction bases numbered 17, after V lost 2 bases and J lost 4 bases. CDR3 residues: CASSFTGDRTSGRPSYEQYF. Here the CDR3 DNA reads TGCGCCAGCAGCTTCACAGGGGACCGGACTAGCGGGAGGCCTTCATACGAGCAGTACTTC. Supplemented by reference TRBV5-1 and TRBJ2-7, the full variable domain reads KAGVTQTPRYLIKTRGQQVTLSCSPISGHRSVSWYQQTPGQGLQFLFEYFSETQRNKGNFPGRFSGRQFSNSRSEMNVSTLELGDSALYLCASSFTGDRTSGRPSYEQYFGPGTRLTVT.

V is TRBV23-1 and J is TRBJ2-7; 8 nucleotides agree with TRBD2. TRBV23-1 is annotated as an ORF whose role is uncertain. CDR3 length: 17 residues. V lost 0 bases to trimming and J lost 3 bases; unmatched junction nucleotides: 10. Here the CDR3 DNA reads TGCGCCAGCAGTCAATCACCTTCAAGCGGGAGTGTCTACGAGCAGTACTTC. This encodes CASSQSPSSGSVYEQYF.

The V gene is TRBV10-1, the J gene TRBJ2-7; tentative D call: TRBD2 (6 bases). V lost 2 bases, J lost 5 bases, and 10 bases lay in between. From germline, CDR1 is WNHNN and CDR2 SYGVQD (reference sequence). The CDR3 runs to 13 residues. The CDR3 protein is CASSEGGRDEQYF. The CDR3, as DNA: TGCGCCAGCAGTGAGGGGGGGAGAGACGAGCAGTACTTC.

The chain joins TRBV7-3 to TRBJ2-2; 14 bases are a match to TRBD2. Trimming cost V 5 bases and J 8 bases; bases outside gene matches: 4. CDR1 and CDR2 from the germline V gene are SGHTA and FQGTGA. The length of the CDR3 is 15 residues. The CDR3 DNA is TGTGCCAGCAGCGGGACTAGCGGGAGTAAAGGGGAGCTGTTTTTT. Its protein is CASSGTSGSKGELFF.

This sequence joins TRBV5-6 and TRBJ1-6; a possible D gene is TRBD1 (6 bases). Trimming removed 4 bases from V and 10 bases from J, with 21 bases in between. The CDR3 runs to 16 residues. The V gene's germline CDR1 is SGHDT and CDR2 YYEEEE. The CDR3 reads CASSGRTEAWRSPLHF. CDR3 DNA: TGTGCCAGCAGCGGCCGGACAGAGGCTTGGAGATCACCCCTCCACTTT.

The chain carries TRBV28 and TRBJ1-6, with D perhaps matching TRBD1 (5 bases). CDR1 MDHEN and CDR2 SYDVKM come from the germline V gene. Trimming took off 3 bases at V and 11 bases at J, with 8 bases between the two ends. The length of the CDR3 is 12 residues. CDR3 amino acids: CASSFSTAPLHF. The CDR3 DNA follows: TGTGCCAGCAGTTTTTCGACAGCACCCCTCCACTTT.

This rearrangement joins TRBV9 to TRBJ1-2, with D possibly matching TRBD1 (5 bases). Germline V lookup: CDR1 SGDLS, CDR2 YYNGEE. The CDR3 extends over 13 amino acids. The ends were cut back, 9 bases at V and 2 bases at J, with 14 bases in the middle. CDR3 nucleotides: TGTGCCAACCGGCAGACAGTGAACTATGGCTACACCTTC. This encodes CANRQTVNYGYTF.

Here the CDR3 reads CASSLVAGSSETQYF. CDR3 nucleotide sequence: TGTGCCAGCAGCTTAGTTGCGGGAAGTTCGGAGACCCAGTACTTC. The rearrangement joins TRBV7-2 to TRBJ2-5; possible D gene TRBD2, 6 bases. Germline V lookup: CDR1 SGHTA, CDR2 FQGNSA. Trimming took 1 base from V and 5 from J, leaving 14 bases between them. The CDR3 totals 15 residues. The full variable domain, in which reference TRBV7-2 and TRBJ2-5 provide the parts outside the CDR3, is GAGVSQSPSNKVTEKGKDVELRCDPISGHTALYWYRQSLGQGLEFLIYFQGNSAPDKSGLPSDRFSAERTGGSVSTLTIQRTQQEDSAVYLCASSLVAGSSETQYFGPGTRLLVL.

The chain uses TRBV6-6 and TRBJ2-7; the D is unclear. Per germline, CDR1 MNHNY and CDR2 SVGAGI (reference sequence). The CDR3 is made up of 12 amino acids. Trimming removed 2 bases from V and 4 bases from J, with 6 bases in between. For the CDR3, the DNA is TGTGCCAGCAGTTACGGGCAGTACGAGCAGTACTTC. This sequence encodes CASSYGQYEQYF.

V is TRBV28 and J is TRBJ2-3; 9 bases fit TRBD2. CDR3 length: 16 residues. CDR1 is MDHEN, CDR2 SYDVKM, per germline. V dropped 5 bases and J dropped 6; count of bases not matched to a gene: 12. The CDR3 DNA sequence: TGTGCCAGCAGTCCGACCGGGACTAGCCGCAGGGATACGCAGTATTTT. Protein product: CASSPTGTSRRDTQYF.

The chain carries TRBV5-6 and TRBJ2-7, with D unresolved. V was trimmed by 0 bases and J by 5 bases, leaving 9 bases between them. This CDR3 comprises 13 residues. CDR1 is SGHDT and CDR2 is YYEEEE in the germline V gene. In DNA, the CDR3 is TGTGCCAGCAGCTTGGGTGGCGGCGACGAGCAGTACTTC. This sequence encodes CASSLGGGDEQYF.

V gene TRBV5-1 combines with J gene TRBJ1-6; 7 bases line up with TRBD1. Losses at the gene ends were 0 bases for V and 7 bases for J; bases not matched to a gene: 4. Looked up from germline, CDR1 is SGHRS and CDR2 is YFSETQ. There are 15 residues in the CDR3. The CDR3 nucleotides are TGCGCCAGCAGCTTGGCCGGGACAGAGAATTCACCCCTCCACTTT. Translation gives CASSLAGTENSPLHF.

V usage is TRBV11-2 and J usage is TRBJ1-5; 8 positions match TRBD1. In germline, CDR1 is SGHAT, CDR2 FQNNGV. V shed 5 bases and J 7 bases; nucleotides not matched to a gene: 4. The CDR3 is made up of 13 amino acids. CDR3 coding DNA: TGTGCCAGCAGCGCAGGGGGCTGGCAGCCCCAGCATTTT. The encoded protein is CASSAGGWQPQHF. Drawing the rest from reference TRBV11-2 and TRBJ1-5, the complete variable domain is EAGVAQSPRYKIIEKRQSVAFWCNPISGHATLYWYQQILGQGPKLLIQFQNNGVVDDSQLPKDRFSAERLKGVDSTLKIQPAKLEDSAVYLCASSAGGWQPQHFGDGTRLSIL.

Comment on this clone: This CDR3 is also generated by other DNA sequences in the sample. V is TRBV18 and J is TRBJ1-1; 8 bases are a match to TRBD1. V was pared by 5 bases and J by 1 base, with 0 bases of the junction left unmatched. Germline assignment: CDR1 KGHSH and CDR2 LQKENI. This CDR3 has 13 amino acids. Here the CDR3 DNA reads TGTGCCAGCTCAGGACAGGGGAACACTGAAGCTTTCTTT. The encoded protein is CASSGQGNTEAFF.

The J gene is TRBJ2-7, the V gene TRBV27, with 8 bases aligning to TRBD1. The CDR3 is 14 residues long. V lost 6 bases and J lost 0; bases outside the gene matches: 4. In germline, CDR1 is MNHEY, CDR2 SMNVEV (reference sequence). The CDR3 nucleotides are TGTGCCAGCAGCGCCGACAGGGGCTCCTACGAGCAGTACTTC. This codes for CASSADRGSYEQYF.

This clone was picked up one time. The chain employs TRBV5-1 and TRBJ1-6, with TRBD1 matching over 7 bases. The CDR3 runs to 16 residues. CDR1 is SGHRS and CDR2 is YFSETQ in the germline V gene. After removal of 4 bases from V and 6 bases from J, the junction contained 10 bases not matched to a gene. This CDR3 reads CASSPIPRDSNSPLHF. DNA of the CDR3: TGCGCCAGCAGCCCAATTCCCCGGGACAGTAATTCACCCCTCCACTTT.

The CDR3 sequence is CASSQEIDTNYGYTF. CDR3 in DNA: TGTGCCAGCAGCCAAGAGATCGACACAAACTATGGCTACACCTTC. The rearrangement links TRBV3-1 (or the pseudogene TRBV3-2) to TRBJ1-2; no clear D gene. V gave up 0 bases and J gave up 2 bases, with 10 bases separating them. From germline, CDR1 is LGHDT and CDR2 YNNKEL (reference sequence). This CDR3 is 15 amino acids long.

The chain employs TRBV4-3 and TRBJ2-7; D is undetermined. Trimming shortened V by 0 bases and J by 4 bases, and 10 bases separated the two germline ends. CDR3 length equals 14 residues. Germline V gene data show CDR1 as LGHNA and CDR2 as YSLEER. The CDR3 bases are TGCGCCAGCAGCCAAGAGGTCCAGAATTACGAGCAGTACTTC. Amino acid sequence: CASSQEVQNYEQYF.

The CDR3 is CASSRGQGGETQYF. CDR3 DNA sequence: TGTGCCAGCAGCCGTGGACAGGGTGGAGAGACCCAGTACTTC. The genes are TRBV7-9 and TRBJ2-5, with 8 bases identical to TRBD1. V was pared by 5 bases and J by 4 bases, with 6 bases of the junction left unmatched. Germline CDR1 is SEHNR and CDR2 is FQNEAQ (reference sequence). The length of the CDR3 is 14 residues.

This sequence joins TRBV5-1 and TRBJ2-7; 12 bases line up with TRBD1. Germline-derived CDR1 and CDR2 are SGHRS and YFSETQ. With V trimmed by 4 bases and J by 3 bases, 8 bases remained unmatched. This CDR3 is 16 amino acids long. The CDR3 DNA follows: TGCGCCAGCAGCGCGGCCGGGACAGGGGGCCACTACGAGCAGTACTTC. Protein product: CASSAAGTGGHYEQYF.

This chain links TRBV11-2 with TRBJ1-5; 7 bases align to TRBD1. The CDR3 is 15 amino acids. V trimming: 5 bases; J trimming: 3 bases; junction bases outside the gene matches: 7. Germline V CDR1 and CDR2: SGHAT, FQNNGV. The CDR3 loop is CASSPGTAYNQPQHF. CDR3 sequence (DNA): TGTGCCAGCAGCCCAGGGACAGCTTACAATCAGCCCCAGCATTTT.

The CDR3 sequence is CSVPLYRQGGYEQYF. The CDR3 DNA is TGCAGCGTTCCCTTATATAGACAGGGAGGCTACGAGCAGTACTTC. V usage is TRBV29-1 and J usage is TRBJ2-7, with D tentatively TRBD1 (7 bases). Trimming took off 5 bases at V and 3 bases at J, with 20 bases between the two ends. The germline gives CDR1 SQVTM, CDR2 ANQGSEA. CDR3 size: 15 residues.

The CDR3, as DNA: TGTGCCAGCAGCCAGTCCGCGGGAGAAGGCCAAGAGACCCAGTACTTC. Translation gives CASSQSAGEGQETQYF. The rearrangement joins TRBV14 to TRBJ2-5; 7 bases are a match to TRBD2. CDR1 SGHDN and CDR2 FVKESK come from the germline V gene. J lost 1 base, V lost 3 bases, and 8 bases had no gene match. The CDR3 spans 16 residues.

This chain joins TRBV6-2 or TRBV6-3 and TRBJ2-7; tentative D call: TRBD1 (5 bases). Trimming shortened V by 6 bases and J by 2 bases, and 14 bases separated the two germline ends. Germline loops: CDR1 MNHEY, CDR2 SVGEGT. CDR3 length equals 14 residues. The CDR3 here is CASSRTYPPYEQYF. The CDR3 region has the DNA TGTGCCAGCAGCCGGACATATCCACCCTACGAGCAGTACTTC.